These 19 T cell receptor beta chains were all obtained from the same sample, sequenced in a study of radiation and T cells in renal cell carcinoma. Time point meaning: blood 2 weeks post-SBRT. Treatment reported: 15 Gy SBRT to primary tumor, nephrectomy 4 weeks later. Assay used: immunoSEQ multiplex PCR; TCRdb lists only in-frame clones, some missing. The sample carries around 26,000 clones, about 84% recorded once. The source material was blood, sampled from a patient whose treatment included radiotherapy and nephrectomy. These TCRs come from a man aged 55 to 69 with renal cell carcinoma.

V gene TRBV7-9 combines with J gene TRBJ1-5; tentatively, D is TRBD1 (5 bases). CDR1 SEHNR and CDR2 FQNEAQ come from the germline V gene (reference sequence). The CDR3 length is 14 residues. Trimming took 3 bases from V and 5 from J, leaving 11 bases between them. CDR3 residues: CASSFGQGDQPQHF. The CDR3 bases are TGTGCCAGCAGCTTCGGGCAGGGAGATCAGCCCCAGCATTTT.

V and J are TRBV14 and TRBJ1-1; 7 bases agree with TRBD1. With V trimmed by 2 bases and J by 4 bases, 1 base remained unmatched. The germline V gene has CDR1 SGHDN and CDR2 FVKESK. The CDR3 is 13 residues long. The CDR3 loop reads CASSQRDSTEAFF. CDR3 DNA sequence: TGTGCCAGCAGCCAACGGGACAGCACTGAAGCTTTCTTT.

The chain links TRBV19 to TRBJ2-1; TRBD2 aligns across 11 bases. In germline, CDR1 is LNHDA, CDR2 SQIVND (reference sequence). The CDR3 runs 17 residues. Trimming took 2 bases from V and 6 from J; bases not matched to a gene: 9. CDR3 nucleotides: TGTGCCAGTAGTATATGGCTAGCGGGAGGTTGGGGCAATGAGCAGTTCTTC. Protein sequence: CASSIWLAGGWGNEQFF.

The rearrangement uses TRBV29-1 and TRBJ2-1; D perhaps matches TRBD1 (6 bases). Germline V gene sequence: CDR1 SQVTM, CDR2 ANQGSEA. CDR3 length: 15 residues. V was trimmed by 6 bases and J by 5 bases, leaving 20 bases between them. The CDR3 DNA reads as TGCAGCGTACAGATGCCGGGACATCAAAACAATGAGCAGTTCTTC. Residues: CSVQMPGHQNNEQFF.

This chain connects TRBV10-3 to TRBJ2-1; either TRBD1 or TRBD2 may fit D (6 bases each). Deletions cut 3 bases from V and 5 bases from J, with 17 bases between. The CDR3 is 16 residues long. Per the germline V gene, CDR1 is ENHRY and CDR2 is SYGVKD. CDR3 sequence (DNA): TGTGCCATCAGTGATTGGCGGGACAAGGGTAACAATGAGCAGTTCTTC. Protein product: CAISDWRDKGNNEQFF.

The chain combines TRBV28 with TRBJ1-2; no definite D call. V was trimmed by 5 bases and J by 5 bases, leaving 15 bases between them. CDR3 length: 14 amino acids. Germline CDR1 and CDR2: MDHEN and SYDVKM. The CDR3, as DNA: TGTGCCAGCAGTCCCCCCTCAACGGCATATGGCTACACCTTC. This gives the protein CASSPPSTAYGYTF.

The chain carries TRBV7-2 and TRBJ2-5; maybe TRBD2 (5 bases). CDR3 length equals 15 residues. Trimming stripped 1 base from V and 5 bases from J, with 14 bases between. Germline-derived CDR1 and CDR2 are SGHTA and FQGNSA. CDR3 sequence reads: CASSLVSGGRETQYF. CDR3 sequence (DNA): TGTGCCAGCAGCTTAGTAAGTGGAGGCCGGGAGACCCAGTACTTC.

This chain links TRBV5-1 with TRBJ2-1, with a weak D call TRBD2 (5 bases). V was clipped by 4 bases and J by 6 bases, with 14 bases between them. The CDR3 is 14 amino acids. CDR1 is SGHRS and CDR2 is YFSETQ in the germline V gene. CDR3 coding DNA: TGCGCCAGCAGCCTGCCCCCGGAGGTCAATGAGCAGTTCTTC. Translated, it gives CASSLPPEVNEQFF.

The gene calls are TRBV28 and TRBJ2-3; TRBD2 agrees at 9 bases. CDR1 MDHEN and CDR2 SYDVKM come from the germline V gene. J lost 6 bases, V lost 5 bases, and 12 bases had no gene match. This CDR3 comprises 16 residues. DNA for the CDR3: TGTGCCAGCAGTCTCCTTGGGGGACTAGCAACTGATACGCAGTATTTT. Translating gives CASSLLGGLATDTQYF.

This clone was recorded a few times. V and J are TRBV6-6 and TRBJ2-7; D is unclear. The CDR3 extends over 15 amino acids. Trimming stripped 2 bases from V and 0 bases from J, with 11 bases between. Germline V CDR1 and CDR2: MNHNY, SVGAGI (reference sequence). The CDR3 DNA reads TGTGCCAGCAGTTACAACAGCAAGAGCTCCTACGAGCAGTACTTC. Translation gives CASSYNSKSSYEQYF.

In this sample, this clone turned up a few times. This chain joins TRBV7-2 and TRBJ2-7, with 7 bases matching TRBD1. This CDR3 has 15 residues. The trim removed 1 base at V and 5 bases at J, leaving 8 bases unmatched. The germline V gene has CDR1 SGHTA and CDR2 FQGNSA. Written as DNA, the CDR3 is TGTGCCAGCAGCTTAGTGGGGACAGTCGTGAACGAGCAGTACTTC. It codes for CASSLVGTVVNEQYF.

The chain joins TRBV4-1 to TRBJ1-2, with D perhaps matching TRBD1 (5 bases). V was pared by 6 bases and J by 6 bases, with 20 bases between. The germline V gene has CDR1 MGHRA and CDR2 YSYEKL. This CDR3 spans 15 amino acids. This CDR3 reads CASSRRADNSDGYTF. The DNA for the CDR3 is TGCGCCAGCAGTCGACGGGCGGACAATTCGGATGGCTACACCTTC.

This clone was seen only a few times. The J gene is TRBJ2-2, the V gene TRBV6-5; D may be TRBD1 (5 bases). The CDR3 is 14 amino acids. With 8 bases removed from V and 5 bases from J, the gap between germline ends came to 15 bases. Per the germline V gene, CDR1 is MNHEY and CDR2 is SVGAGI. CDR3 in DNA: TGTGCCAGCGCGGCGCCAGGGCGGACCGGGGAGCTGTTTTTT. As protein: CASAAPGRTGELFF.

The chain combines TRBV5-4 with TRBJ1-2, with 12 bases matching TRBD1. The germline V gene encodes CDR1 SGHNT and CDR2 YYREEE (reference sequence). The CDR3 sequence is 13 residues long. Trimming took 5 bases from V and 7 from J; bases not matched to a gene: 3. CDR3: CASRGTGGGGYTF. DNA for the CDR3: TGTGCCAGCAGGGGGACAGGGGGCGGTGGCTACACCTTC.

The CDR3 spells CASSNSGGETQYF. CDR3 DNA: TGTGCCAGCAGTAATTCGGGAGGAGAGACCCAGTACTTC. V gene TRBV6-5 combines with J gene TRBJ2-5, with 7 bases matching TRBD2. The CDR3 sequence is 13 residues long. In germline, CDR1 is MNHEY, CDR2 SVGAGI. Trimming cost V 5 bases and J 4 bases; bases outside gene matches: 4.

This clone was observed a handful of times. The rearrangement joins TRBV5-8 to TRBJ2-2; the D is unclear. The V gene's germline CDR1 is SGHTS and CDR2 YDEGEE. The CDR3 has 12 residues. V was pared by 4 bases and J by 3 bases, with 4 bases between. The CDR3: CASSPYTGELFF. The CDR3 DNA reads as TGTGCCAGCAGCCCGTACACCGGGGAGCTGTTTTTT.

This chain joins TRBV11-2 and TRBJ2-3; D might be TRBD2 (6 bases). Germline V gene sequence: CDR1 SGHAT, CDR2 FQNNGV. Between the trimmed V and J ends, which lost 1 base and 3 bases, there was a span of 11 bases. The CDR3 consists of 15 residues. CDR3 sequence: CASSLAGVGTDTQYF. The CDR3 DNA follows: TGTGCCAGCAGCTTAGCGGGAGTGGGTACAGATACGCAGTATTTT.

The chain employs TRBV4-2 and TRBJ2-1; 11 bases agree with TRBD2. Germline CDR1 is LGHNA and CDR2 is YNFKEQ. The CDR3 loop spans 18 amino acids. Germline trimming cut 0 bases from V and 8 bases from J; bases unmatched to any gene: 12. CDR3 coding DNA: TGTGCCAGCAGCCAAGATTGGTCGGACCTAGCGGGAGGCCATGAGCAGTTCTTC. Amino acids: CASSQDWSDLAGGHEQFF.

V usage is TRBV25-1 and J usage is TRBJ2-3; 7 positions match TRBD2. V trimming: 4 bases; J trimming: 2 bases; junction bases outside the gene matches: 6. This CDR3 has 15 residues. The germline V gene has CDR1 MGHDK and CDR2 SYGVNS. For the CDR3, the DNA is TGTGCCAGCAGTGCCTCCACTAGCGCCACAGATACGCAGTATTTT. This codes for CASSASTSATDTQYF.